A single sample gave rise to the 5 T cell receptor beta chains below, sequenced in a study of T cell responses to AZD1222 COVID-19 vaccine (dated by TCRdb to the early 2020s). This sample's time point label indicates: baseline before first vaccination. Reading the label with the study, this specimen's treatment or condition is: meningococcal conjugate vaccine given as trial control. Receptors were amplified or captured by the immunoSEQ multiplex PCR assay. In its TCRdb copy, this immuneACCESS table keeps in-frame sequences only and misses some clones. Where compared with another copy, unresolved V genes explain less than half of these, and the others have no known cause. The sample table lists about 90,000 clones, 88% of them with a count of one. The ten largest clones capture approximately 10% of the sample. Sequenced here: peripheral blood, sampled on day 0 of MenACWY control vaccination. The receptors come from an adult in good health.

The rearrangement uses TRBV14 and TRBJ2-2; tentatively, D is TRBD1 (6 bases). Germline assignment: CDR1 SGHDN and CDR2 FVKESK. The CDR3 loop spans 14 amino acids. V shed 0 bases and J shed 6 bases, with 8 bases lying between them. The CDR3 region is CASSQDTGSGELFF. The CDR3, as DNA: TGTGCCAGCAGCCAAGATACAGGGTCCGGGGAGCTGTTTTTT.

This sequence joins TRBV29-1 and TRBJ2-4, with unresolved D. V was clipped by 4 bases and J by 0 bases, with 7 bases between them. The CDR3 contains 13 residues. Germline assignment: CDR1 SQVTM and CDR2 ANQGSEA. This chain's CDR3 is CSVVEVAKNIQYF. CDR3 nucleotide sequence: TGCAGCGTTGTAGAGGTAGCCAAAAACATTCAGTACTTC.

V gene TRBV2 combines with J gene TRBJ1-1, with D possibly TRBD1 on 5 matching bases. The germline V gene encodes CDR1 SNHLY and CDR2 FYNNEI. V lost 6 bases to trimming and J lost 4 bases, with 18 bases between them. The CDR3 totals 15 residues. The CDR3 sequence: CASRALRAESTEAFF. Written as DNA, the CDR3 is TGTGCCAGCAGGGCCCTCAGGGCAGAGAGCACTGAAGCTTTCTTT.

The V and J genes are TRBV28 and TRBJ1-2; D gene uncertain. The CDR3 spans 15 residues. Germline values: CDR1 MDHEN, CDR2 SYDVKM. Trimming took off 2 bases at V and 7 bases at J, with 17 bases between the two ends. CDR3 in DNA: TGTGCCAGCAGTTTAAGTACAGCTGAGTGGGCTGGCTACACCTTC. Protein: CASSLSTAEWAGYTF.

This clone was observed once. V is TRBV28 and J is TRBJ1-2; TRBD1 is a possible D gene (5 bases). The V end lost 1 base, the J end lost 0 bases, and 15 bases lay between the germline ends. CDR1 MDHEN and CDR2 SYDVKM come from the germline V gene. This CDR3 comprises 17 residues. The CDR3 nucleotides read TGTGCCAGCAGTTTATATAATTGGCAGGGCCCTAACTATGGCTACACCTTC. This sequence encodes CASSLYNWQGPNYGYTF.